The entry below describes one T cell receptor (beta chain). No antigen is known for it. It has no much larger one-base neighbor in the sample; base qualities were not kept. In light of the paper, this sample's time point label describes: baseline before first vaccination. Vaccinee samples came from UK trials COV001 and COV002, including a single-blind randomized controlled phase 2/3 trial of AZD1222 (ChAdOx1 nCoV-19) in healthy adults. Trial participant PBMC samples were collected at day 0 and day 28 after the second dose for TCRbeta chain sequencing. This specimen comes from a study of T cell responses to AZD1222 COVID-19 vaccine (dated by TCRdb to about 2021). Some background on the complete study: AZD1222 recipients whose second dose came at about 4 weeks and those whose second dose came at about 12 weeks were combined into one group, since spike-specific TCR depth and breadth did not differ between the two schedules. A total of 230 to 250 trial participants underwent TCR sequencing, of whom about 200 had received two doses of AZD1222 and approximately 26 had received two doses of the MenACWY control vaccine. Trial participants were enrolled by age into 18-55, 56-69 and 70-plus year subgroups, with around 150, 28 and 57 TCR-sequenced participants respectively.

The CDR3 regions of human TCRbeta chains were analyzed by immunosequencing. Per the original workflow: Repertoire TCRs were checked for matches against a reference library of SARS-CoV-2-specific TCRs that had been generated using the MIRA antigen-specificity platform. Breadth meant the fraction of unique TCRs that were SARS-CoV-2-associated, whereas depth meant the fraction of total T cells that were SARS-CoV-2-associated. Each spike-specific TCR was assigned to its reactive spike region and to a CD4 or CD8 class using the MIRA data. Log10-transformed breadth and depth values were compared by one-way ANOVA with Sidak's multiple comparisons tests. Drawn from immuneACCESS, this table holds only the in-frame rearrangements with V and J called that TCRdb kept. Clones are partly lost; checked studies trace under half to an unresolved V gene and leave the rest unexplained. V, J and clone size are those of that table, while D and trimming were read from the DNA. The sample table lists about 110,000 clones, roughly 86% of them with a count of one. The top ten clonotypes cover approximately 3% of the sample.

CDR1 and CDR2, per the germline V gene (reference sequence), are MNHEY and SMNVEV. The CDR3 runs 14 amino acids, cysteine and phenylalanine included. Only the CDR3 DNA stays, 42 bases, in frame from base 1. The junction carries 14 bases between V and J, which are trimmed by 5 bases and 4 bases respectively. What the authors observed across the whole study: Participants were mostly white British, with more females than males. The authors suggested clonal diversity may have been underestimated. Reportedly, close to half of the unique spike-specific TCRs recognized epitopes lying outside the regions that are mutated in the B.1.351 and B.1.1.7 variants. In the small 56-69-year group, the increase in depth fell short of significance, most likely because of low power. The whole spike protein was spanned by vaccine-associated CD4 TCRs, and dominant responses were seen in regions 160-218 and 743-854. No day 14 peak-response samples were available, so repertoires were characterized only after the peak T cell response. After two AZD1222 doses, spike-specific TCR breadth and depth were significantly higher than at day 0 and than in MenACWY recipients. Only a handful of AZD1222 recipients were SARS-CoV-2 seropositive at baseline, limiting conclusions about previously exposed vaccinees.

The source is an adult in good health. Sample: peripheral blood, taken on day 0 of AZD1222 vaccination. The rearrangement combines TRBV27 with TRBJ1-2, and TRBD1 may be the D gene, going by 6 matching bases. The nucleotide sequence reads TGTGCCAGCAGTCCTACAGGGTCGCGCTATGGCTACACCTTC. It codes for CASSPTGSRYGYTF.